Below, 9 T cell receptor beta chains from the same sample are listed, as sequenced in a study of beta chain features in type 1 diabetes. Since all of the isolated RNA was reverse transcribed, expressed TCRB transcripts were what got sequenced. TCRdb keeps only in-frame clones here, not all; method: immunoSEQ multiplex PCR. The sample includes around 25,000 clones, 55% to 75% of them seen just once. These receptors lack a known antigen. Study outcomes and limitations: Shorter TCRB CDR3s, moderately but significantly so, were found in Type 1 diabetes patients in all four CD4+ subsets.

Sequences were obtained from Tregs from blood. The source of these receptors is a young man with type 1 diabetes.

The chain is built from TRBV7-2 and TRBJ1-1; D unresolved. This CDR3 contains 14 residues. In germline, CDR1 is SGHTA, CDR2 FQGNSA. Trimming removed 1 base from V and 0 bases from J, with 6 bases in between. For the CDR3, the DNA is TGTGCCAGCAGCTTAGTTCCTCTGAACACTGAAGCTTTCTTT. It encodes CASSLVPLNTEAFF. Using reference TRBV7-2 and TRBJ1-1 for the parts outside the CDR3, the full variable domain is GAGVSQSPSNKVTEKGKDVELRCDPISGHTALYWYRQSLGQGLEFLIYFQGNSAPDKSGLPSDRFSAERTGGSVSTLTIQRTQQEDSAVYLCASSLVPLNTEAFFGQGTRLTVV.

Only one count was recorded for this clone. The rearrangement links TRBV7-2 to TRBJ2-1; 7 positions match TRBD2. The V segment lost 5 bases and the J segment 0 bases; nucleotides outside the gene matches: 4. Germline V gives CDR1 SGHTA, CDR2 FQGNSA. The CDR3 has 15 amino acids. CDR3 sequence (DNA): TGTGCCAGCAGCCGGACTAGGAGCTCCTACAATGAGCAGTTCTTC. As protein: CASSRTRSSYNEQFF.

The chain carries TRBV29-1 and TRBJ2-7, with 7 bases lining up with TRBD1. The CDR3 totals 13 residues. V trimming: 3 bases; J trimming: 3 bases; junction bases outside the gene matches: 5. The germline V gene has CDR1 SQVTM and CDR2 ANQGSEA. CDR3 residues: CSVEDRSSYEQYF. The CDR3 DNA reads TGCAGCGTTGAGGACAGGTCAAGCTACGAGCAGTACTTC.

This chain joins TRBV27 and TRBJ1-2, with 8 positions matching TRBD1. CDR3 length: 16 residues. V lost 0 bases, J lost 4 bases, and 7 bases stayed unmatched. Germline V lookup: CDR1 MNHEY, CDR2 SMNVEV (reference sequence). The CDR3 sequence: CASSLSPQGAVYGYTF. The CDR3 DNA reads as TGTGCCAGCAGTTTATCTCCCCAGGGGGCGGTCTATGGCTACACCTTC.

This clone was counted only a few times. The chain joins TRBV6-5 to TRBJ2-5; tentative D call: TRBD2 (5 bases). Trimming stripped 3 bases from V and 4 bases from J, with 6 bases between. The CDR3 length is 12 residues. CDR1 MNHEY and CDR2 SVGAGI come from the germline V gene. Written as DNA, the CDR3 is TGTGCCAGCAGTTATCGGGGAGAGACCCAGTACTTC. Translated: CASSYRGETQYF.

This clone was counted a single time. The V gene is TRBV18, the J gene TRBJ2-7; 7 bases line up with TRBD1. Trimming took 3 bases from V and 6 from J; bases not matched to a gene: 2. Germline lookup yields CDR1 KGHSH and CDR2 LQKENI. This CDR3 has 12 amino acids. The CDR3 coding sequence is TGTGCCAGCTCACCTCGACAGGGCGAGCAGTACTTC. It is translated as CASSPRQGEQYF. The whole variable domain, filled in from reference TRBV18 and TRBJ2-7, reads NAGVMQNPRHLVRRRGQEARLRCSPMKGHSHVYWYRQLPEEGLKFMVYLQKENIIDESGMPKERFSAEFPKEGPSILRIQQVVRGDSAAYFCASSPRQGEQYFGPGTRLTVT.

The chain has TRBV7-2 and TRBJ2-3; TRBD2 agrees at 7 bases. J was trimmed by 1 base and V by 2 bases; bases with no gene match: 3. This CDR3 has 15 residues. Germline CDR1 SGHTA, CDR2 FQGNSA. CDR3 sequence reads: CASSLLLAGTDTQYF. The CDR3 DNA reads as TGTGCCAGCAGCTTACTCCTAGCGGGCACAGATACGCAGTATTTT.

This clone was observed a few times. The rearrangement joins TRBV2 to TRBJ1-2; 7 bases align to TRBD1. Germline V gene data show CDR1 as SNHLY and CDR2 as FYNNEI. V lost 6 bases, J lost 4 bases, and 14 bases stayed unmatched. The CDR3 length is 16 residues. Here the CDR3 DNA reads TGTGCCAGCAGGGAACCGGGACAGAAGTGGGTCTATGGCTACACCTTC. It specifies CASREPGQKWVYGYTF.

CDR3 protein: CASSYSGRGTDTQYF. The CDR3 DNA follows: TGTGCCAGCAGTTACTCGGGCAGGGGAACAGATACGCAGTATTTT. The V gene is TRBV6-5, the J gene TRBJ2-3; D is possibly TRBD1 (6 bases). Trimming left V 0 bases short and J 3 bases short, with 10 bases between. The CDR3 loop spans 15 amino acids. CDR1 is MNHEY and CDR2 is SVGAGI in the germline V gene.